The 5 T cell receptor beta chains reported below all come from one sample, sequenced in a study of T cell repertoires in aging, cancer and after chemotherapy. A mixed TRB-A/B primer pool amplified rearranged TRB by multiplex touch-down PCR. TCRdb re-derived calls from the multiplex PCR reads in MiXCR, one entry per CDR3 protein. This table has 4,100 or so distinct CDR3 sequences, 55% to 70% appearing once. Peripheral blood genomic DNA, not sorted cells or RNA, was the template. The sample consisted of blood. The receptors were gathered from a human donor with a solid tumor.

This clonotype was observed a handful of times. The chain combines TRBV7-9 with TRBJ2-3; the match to TRBD1 covers 7 bases. The CDR3 has 15 amino acids. CDR1 and CDR2 (germline): SEHNR, FQNEAQ (reference sequence). V lost 1 base to trimming and J lost 3 bases; unmatched junction nucleotides: 4. The CDR3 nucleotides are TGTGCCAGCAGCTTAGGACAGGGTGTGACAGATACGCAGTATTTT. It yields the protein CASSLGQGVTDTQYF.

This clonotype has just a few counts. This chain joins TRBV7-2 and TRBJ1-2; D call uncertain. V gave up 5 bases and J gave up 7 bases, with 14 bases separating them. The germline V gene encodes CDR1 SGHTA and CDR2 FQGNSA. The CDR3 has 13 amino acids. CDR3 DNA sequence: TGTGCCAGCAGCCTAGACGGCCGGGGTGGCTACACCTTC. It specifies CASSLDGRGGYTF.

This clonotype is labeled hyperexpanded. The genes are TRBV10-2 and TRBJ1-6; 7 bases are shared with TRBD1. Germline lookup yields CDR1 WSHSY and CDR2 SAAADI. The length of the CDR3 is 17 residues. After removal of 0 bases from V and 8 bases from J, the junction contained 10 bases not matched to a gene. CDR3 in amino acids: CASSESWSWQGDSPLHF. CDR3 bases: TGCGCCAGCAGTGAGTCATGGTCGTGGCAGGGGGATTCACCCCTCCACTTT.

This clonotype was recorded once. The chain combines TRBV19 with TRBJ1-3; D uncertain. Germline V gives CDR1 LNHDA, CDR2 SQIVND (reference sequence). V was clipped by 7 bases and J by 0 bases, with 19 bases between them. The CDR3 contains 17 residues. The CDR3 DNA is TGTGCCAGTACCCTTGGTAGGACGGCGAGCTCTGGAAACACCATATATTTT. It is translated as CASTLGRTASSGNTIYF.

V gene TRBV18 combines with J gene TRBJ2-2; TRBD1 is a possible D gene (5 bases). The CDR3 contains 13 residues. Germline values: CDR1 KGHSH, CDR2 LQKENI. Trimming pared 10 bases from V and 6 bases from J, leaving 15 bases between. CDR3: CATLPQGPGELFF. CDR3 in DNA: TGTGCCACCTTGCCGCAGGGTCCCGGGGAGCTGTTTTTT. The whole variable domain, filled in from reference TRBV18 and TRBJ2-2, reads NAGVMQNPRHLVRRRGQEARLRCSPMKGHSHVYWYRQLPEEGLKFMVYLQKENIIDESGMPKERFSAEFPKEGPSILRIQQVVRGDSAAYFCATLPQGPGELFFGEGSRLTVL.